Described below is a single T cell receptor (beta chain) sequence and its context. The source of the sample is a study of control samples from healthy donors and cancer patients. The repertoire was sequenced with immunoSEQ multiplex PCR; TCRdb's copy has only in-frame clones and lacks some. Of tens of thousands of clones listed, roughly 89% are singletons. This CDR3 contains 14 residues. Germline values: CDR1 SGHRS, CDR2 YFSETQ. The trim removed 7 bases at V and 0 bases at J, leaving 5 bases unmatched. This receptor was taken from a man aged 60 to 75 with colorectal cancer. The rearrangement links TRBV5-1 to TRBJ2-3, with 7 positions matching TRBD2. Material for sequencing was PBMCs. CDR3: CASGGSSSTDTQYF. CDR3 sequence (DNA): TGCGCCAGCGGCGGGAGCTCCAGCACAGATACGCAGTATTTT.